The entry below gives a single TCR beta chain sequence along with its context. A single record per CDR3 protein comes from TCRdb applying MiXCR to the 5' RACE reads. The repertoire consists of around 330,000 distinct CDR3 sequences, with 3.6% occurring once and the leading ten covering 20% to 25%. This sample is drawn from a study of T cells after yellow fever vaccination. Material: PBMCs, obtained on the day of the yellow fever booster vaccination. The TCR sequence derives from a man younger than 30 who received the YFV17D yellow fever vaccine.

This chain's CDR3 is CASKHGGQSYGYTF. Written as DNA, the CDR3 is TGTGCCAGCAAACATGGAGGACAGAGCTATGGCTACACCTTC. The chain couples TRBV5-6 to TRBJ1-2; TRBD1 is a possible D gene (6 bases). The germline V gene has CDR1 SGHDT and CDR2 YYEEEE. This CDR3 spans 14 amino acids. With 6 bases removed from V and 4 bases from J, the gap between germline ends came to 16 bases.